This is a list of T cell receptor beta chains from one sample in a study of blood T cell repertoires in COVID-19. Sequenced by immunoSEQ multiplex PCR; TCRdb stores in-frame clones only, minus some. The profile covers under 550,000 clones, with over 85% appearing a single time and roughly 0.87% taken by the ten largest. Sequenced input: peripheral blood. The receptors here all came from a man younger than 35 with COVID-19, enrolled during active disease. CDR3s leave out the opening cysteine and the closing phenylalanine or tryptophan.

>12|TRBJ2-7|TRBV6-5
ASAREGSSSEQY
>11|TRBJ2-7|TRBV7-9
ASSFSRGGEQY
>13|TRBJ2-3|TRBV11-3
ASSLEPPPGDTQY
>14|TRBJ2-3|TRBV12-5
ASGLISKGEADTQY
>12|TRBJ2-1|TRBV9
ASSVGTSNNEQF
>11|TRBJ2-1|TRBV4-1
ASGTPAVYEQF
>13|TRBJ1-1|TRBV27
ASSSGGQAGTEAF
>12|TRBJ1-1|TRBV29-1
SAYGDTTTTEAF
>13|TRBJ2-3|TRBV9
ASSVVGGDTDTQY
>8|TRBJ2-7|TRBV19
VAGGCEQY
>13|TRBJ2-7|TRBV3-1/TRBV3-2
ASSQGSGVAGEQY
>14|TRBJ2-7|TRBV5-1
ASSLVGSQGADEQY
>14|TRBJ1-3|TRBV3-1/TRBV3-2
ASSDRDDSSGNTIY
>13|TRBJ2-2|TRBV7-6
ASSSSVAGTGELF
>11|TRBJ2-5|TRBV12-3/TRBV12-4
ATRRTTGVAQY
>11|TRBJ1-1|TRBV14
ASSQDREAEAF
>11|TRBJ2-5|TRBV3-1/TRBV3-2
ASSQQGGETQY
>15|TRBJ1-4|TRBV5-6
ASSFNWATRRGEKLF
>12|TRBJ2-7|TRBV5-4
ASSPTPDIYEQY
>13|TRBJ2-3|TRBV9
ASSVRGRDTDTQY
>13|TRBJ1-4|TRBV2
ASSSNSPANEKLF
>14|TRBJ2-3|TRBV27
ASSLGVGGERDTQY
>11|TRBJ1-1|TRBV7-9
ASSSSGRVEAF
>9|TRBJ2-3|TRBV2
ASRRTDTQY
>10|TRBJ1-2|TRBV30
AWSVRRGGYT
>10|TRBJ2-7|TRBV3-1/TRBV3-2
ASSREGGEQY
>14|TRBJ2-3|TRBV5-4
ASSLGAGGSTDTQY
>14|TRBJ2-1|TRBV11-2
ASSSTSGTDYNEQF
>14|TRBJ1-5|TRBV12-1
ASSFERTGGNQPQH
>13|TRBJ1-1|TRBV6-5
ASSTTGTGGTEAF
>11|TRBJ2-1|TRBV2
ASMRQGPNEQF
>12|TRBJ1-2|TRBV5-1
ASSWDRTNYGYT
>11|TRBJ2-3|TRBV7-3
ASSFLVSDTQY
>11|TRBJ2-1|TRBV7-9
ASSMGLVREQF
>11|TRBJ2-1|TRBV27
ASRQGAYNEQF
>11|TRBJ1-1|TRBV14
ASSQEGDTEAF
>11|TRBJ1-5|TRBV24-1
ATLRDRGQPQH
>13|TRBJ2-2|TRBV2
ASSALAGEAGELF
>13|TRBJ2-2|TRBV18
ASSPQGANTGELF